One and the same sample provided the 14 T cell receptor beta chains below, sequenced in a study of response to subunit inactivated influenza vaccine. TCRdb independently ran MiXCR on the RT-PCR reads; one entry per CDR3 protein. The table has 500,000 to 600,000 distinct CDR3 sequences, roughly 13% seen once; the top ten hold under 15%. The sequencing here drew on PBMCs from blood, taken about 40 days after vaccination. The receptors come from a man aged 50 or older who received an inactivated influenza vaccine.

The CDR3 bases are TGCAGTGCTCTTAGCGGGGGAGGCACAGATACGCAGTATTTT. Encoded protein: CSALSGGGTDTQYF. This chain joins TRBV20-1 and TRBJ2-3; 9 nucleotides align to TRBD2. The CDR3 runs to 14 residues. CDR1 and CDR2 (germline): DFQATT, SNEGSKA (reference sequence). Trimming cost V 5 bases and J 1 base; bases outside gene matches: 4.

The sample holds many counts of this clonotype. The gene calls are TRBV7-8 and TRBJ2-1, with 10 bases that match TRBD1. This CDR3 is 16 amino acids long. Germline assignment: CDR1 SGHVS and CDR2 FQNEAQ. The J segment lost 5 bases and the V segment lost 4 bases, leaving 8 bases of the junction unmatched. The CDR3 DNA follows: TGTGCCAGCAGCTCCTACGACAGGGGGCTCGACAATGAGCAGTTCTTC. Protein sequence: CASSSYDRGLDNEQFF.

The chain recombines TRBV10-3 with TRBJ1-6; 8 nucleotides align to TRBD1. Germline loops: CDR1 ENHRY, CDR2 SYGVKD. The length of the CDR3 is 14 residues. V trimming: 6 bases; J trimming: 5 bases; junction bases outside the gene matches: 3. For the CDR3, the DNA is TGTGCCATCAGGCCGGGACAGGATAATTCACCCCTCCACTTT. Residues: CAIRPGQDNSPLHF.

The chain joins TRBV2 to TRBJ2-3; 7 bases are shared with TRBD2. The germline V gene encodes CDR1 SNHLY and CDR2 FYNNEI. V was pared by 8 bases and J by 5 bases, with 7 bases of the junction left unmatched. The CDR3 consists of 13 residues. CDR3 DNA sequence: TGTGCCAGCGGGGGGGGACTCCGAGATACGCAGTATTTT. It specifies CASGGGLRDTQYF.

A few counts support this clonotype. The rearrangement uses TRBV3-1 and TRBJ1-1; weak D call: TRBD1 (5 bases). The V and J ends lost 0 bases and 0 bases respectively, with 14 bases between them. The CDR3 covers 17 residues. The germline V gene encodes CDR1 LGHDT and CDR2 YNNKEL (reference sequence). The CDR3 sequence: CASSQESGVRMNTEAFF. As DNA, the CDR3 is TGTGCCAGCAGCCAAGAATCGGGGGTCAGGATGAACACTGAAGCTTTCTTT.

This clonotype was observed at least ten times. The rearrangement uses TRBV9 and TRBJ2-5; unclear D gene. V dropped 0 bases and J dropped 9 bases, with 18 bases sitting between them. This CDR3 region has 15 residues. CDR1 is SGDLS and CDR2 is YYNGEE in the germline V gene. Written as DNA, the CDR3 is TGTGCCAGCAGCGTAGAAGGCACTTTTTTTGAGTCCCAGTACTTC. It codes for CASSVEGTFFESQYF.

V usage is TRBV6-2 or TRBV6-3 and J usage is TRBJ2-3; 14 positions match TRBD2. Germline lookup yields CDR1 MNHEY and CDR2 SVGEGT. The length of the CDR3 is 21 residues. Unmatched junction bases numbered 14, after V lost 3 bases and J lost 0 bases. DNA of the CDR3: TGTGCCAGCAGTTATCCCCTACCTGGACTAGCGGGGGGTAGTAGCACAGATACGCAGTATTTT. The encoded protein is CASSYPLPGLAGGSSTDTQYF.

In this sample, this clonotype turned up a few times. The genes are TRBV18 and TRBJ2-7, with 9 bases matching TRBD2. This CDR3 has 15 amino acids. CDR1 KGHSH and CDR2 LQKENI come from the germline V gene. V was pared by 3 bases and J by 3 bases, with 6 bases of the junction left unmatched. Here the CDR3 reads CASSPRTSESYEQYF. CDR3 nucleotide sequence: TGTGCCAGCTCACCCCGGACTAGCGAGAGCTACGAGCAGTACTTC.

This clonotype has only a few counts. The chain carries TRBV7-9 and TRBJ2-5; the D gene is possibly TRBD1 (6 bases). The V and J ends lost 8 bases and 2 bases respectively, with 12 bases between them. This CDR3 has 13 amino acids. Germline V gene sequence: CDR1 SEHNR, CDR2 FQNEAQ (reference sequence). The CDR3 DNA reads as TGTGCCAGCCGGACTGACAGGCAAGAGACCCAGTACTTC. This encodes CASRTDRQETQYF.

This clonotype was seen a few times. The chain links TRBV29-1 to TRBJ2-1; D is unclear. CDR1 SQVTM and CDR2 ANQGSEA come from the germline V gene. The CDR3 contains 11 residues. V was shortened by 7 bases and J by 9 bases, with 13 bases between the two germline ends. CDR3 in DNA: TGCAGCGATAAGGGTCTCGGTGAGCAGTTCTTC. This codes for CSDKGLGEQFF.

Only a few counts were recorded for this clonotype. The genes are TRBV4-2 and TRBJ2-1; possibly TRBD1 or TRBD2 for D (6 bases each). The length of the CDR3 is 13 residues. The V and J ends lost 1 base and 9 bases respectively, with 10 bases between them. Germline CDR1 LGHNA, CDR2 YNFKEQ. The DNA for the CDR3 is TGTGCCAGCAGCCAAGGGGGGGCGGGTGAGCAGTTCTTC. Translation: CASSQGGAGEQFF.

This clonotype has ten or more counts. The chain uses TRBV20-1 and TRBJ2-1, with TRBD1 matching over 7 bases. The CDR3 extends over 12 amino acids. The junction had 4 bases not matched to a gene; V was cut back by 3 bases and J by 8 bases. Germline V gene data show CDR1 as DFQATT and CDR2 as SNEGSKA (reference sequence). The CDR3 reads CSASRQGDEQFF. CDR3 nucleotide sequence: TGCAGTGCTAGTCGGCAGGGGGATGAGCAGTTCTTC.

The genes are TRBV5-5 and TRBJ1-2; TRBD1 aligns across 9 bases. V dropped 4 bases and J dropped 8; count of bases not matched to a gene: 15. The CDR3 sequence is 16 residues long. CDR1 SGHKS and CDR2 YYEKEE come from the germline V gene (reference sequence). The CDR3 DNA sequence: TGTGCCAGCAGCAAGATAACCGGGACAGGGCCGGAAGGCTACACCTTC. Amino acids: CASSKITGTGPEGYTF. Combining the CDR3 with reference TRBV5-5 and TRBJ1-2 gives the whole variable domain DAGVTQSPTHLIKTRGQQVTLRCSPISGHKSVSWYQQVLGQGPQFIFQYYEKEERGRGNFPDRFSARQFPNYSSELNVNALLLGDSALYLCASSKITGTGPEGYTFGSGTRLTVV.

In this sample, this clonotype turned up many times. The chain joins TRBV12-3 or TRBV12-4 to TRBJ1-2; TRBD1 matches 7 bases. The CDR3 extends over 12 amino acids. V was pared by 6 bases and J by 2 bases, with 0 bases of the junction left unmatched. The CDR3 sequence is CASRGQNYGYTF. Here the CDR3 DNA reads TGTGCCAGCAGGGGACAGAACTATGGCTACACCTTC.